This T cell receptor beta chain was sequenced in a study of TIL therapy for anti-PD-1-resistant metastatic lung cancer. Study background: Tumors were harvested before any PD-1/PD-L1 blockade. By whole-exome sequencing, median non-synonymous tumor mutation burden was roughly 1.6 mutations per megabase.

Time point described: pre-treatment sample, taken before nivolumab and TIL therapy. Patients were adults with stage 4 NSCLC. CDR3 length equals 19 residues. V was pared by 5 bases and J by 5 bases, with 16 bases of the junction left unmatched. From germline, CDR1 is SGHAT and CDR2 FQNNGV. The libraries were made with immunoSEQ v3. Survey-level samples got some 2 million read pairs; deep-level samples got 5-6 million. Profiled with immunoSEQ multiplex PCR; TCRdb holds only in-frame clones, not every one. The sample has approximately 60,000 clones, roughly 77% seen once; the top ten hold roughly 3%. The TCR originated in a person between 25 and 80 years old with non-small cell lung cancer. The chain couples TRBV11-2 to TRBJ1-6; 9 bases match TRBD1. The sequencing used blood, collected at baseline. CDR3 sequence (DNA): TGTGCCAGCAGCCTCCGTGGGACAGGGAGAGGAGGAAATAATTCACCCCTCCACTTT. This encodes CASSLRGTGRGGNNSPLHF.